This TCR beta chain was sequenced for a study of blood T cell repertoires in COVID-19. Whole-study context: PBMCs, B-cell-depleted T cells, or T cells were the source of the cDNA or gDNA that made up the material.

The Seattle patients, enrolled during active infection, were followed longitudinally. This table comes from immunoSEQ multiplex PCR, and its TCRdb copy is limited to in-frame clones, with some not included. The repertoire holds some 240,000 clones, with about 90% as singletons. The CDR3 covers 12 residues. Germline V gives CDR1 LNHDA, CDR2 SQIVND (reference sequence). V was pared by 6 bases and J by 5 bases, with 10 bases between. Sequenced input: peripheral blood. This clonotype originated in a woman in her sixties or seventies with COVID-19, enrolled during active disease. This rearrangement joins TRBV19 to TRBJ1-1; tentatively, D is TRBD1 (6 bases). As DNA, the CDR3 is TGTGCCAGTAGGGACAGTTATACTGAAGCTTTCTTT. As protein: CASRDSYTEAFF.